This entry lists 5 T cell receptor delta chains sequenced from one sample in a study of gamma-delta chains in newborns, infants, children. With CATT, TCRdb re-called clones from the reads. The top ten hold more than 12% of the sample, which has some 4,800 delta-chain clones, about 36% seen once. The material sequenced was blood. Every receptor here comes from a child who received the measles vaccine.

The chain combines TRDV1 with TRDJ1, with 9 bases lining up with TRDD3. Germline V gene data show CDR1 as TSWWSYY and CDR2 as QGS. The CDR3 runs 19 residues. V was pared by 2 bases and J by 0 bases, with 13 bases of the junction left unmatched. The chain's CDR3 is CALGERGILADSYTDKLIF. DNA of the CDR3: TGTGCTCTTGGGGAAAGGGGGATACTCGCAGATTCCTACACCGATAAACTCATCTTT.

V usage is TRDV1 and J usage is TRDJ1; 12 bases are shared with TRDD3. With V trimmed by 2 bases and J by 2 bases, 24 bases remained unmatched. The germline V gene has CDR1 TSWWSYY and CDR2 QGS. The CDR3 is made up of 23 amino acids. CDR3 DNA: TGTGCTCTTGGGGAAGGGTTTCGCTTCCTACCCTGGGGGATACGGCGGCTAACCGATAAACTCATCTTT. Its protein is CALGEGFRFLPWGIRRLTDKLIF.

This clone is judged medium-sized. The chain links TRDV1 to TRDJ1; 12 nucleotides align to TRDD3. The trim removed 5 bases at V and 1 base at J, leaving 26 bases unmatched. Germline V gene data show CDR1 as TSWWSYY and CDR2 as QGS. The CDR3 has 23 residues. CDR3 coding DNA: TGTGCTCTTGGGCTCGCACTACGGCCTTCCTCAACTGGGGGATACCTACTCACCGATAAACTCATCTTT. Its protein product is CALGLALRPSSTGGYLLTDKLIF.

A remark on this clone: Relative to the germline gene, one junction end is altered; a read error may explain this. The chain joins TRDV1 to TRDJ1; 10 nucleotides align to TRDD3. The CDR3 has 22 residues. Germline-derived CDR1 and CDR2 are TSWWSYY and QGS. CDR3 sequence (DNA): TGTGCTCTCGGGGAAGAAGGGCCTTACTGGGGGATCCCCAGAGGGTACACCGATAAACTCATCTTT. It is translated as CALGEEGPYWGIPRGYTDKLIF.

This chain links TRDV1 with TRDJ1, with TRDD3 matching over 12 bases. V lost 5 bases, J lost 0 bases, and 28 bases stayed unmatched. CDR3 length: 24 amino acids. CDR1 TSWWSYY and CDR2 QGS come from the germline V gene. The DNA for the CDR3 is TGTGCTCTTGGGAGTTACTACTTCCTCCTCATTACTGGGGGATACTTGGGGTACACCGATAAACTCATCTTT. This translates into CALGSYYFLLITGGYLGYTDKLIF.